Listed below are T cell receptor beta chains from one sample, sequenced in a study of cytomegalovirus exposure and HLA in healthy donors. Assay used: immunoSEQ multiplex PCR; TCRdb lists only in-frame clones, some missing. The sample contains more than 70,000 clones, 70% to 85% of which appear only once. The sample comprised PBMCs. The receptors stem from a man younger than 40 in good health and CMV-seropositive. Both conserved end residues are part of each CDR3. Each record gives: D gene, J gene, V gene, CDR3 protein. The D gene is left open where the match is weak.

>-|TRBJ1-1|TRBV19
CASSLLGLETEAFF
>TRBD2|TRBJ2-1|TRBV28
CASRGSGNYNEQFF
>-|TRBJ1-1|TRBV6-5
CASSPTVNTEAFF
>-|TRBJ1-3|TRBV19
CASSMVPWTHTIYF
>TRBD1|TRBJ1-1|TRBV6-6
CASREQGVNTEAFF
>-|TRBJ1-5|TRBV28
CASSLYYSNQPQHF
>TRBD1|TRBJ1-2|TRBV6-5
CASSWDREDGYTF
>-|TRBJ1-1|TRBV7-8
CASSLNARNTEAFF
>TRBD1|TRBJ2-2|TRBV4-1
CASRPSDRGGTGELFF
>TRBD2|TRBJ2-3|TRBV5-1
CASSLFGTTTDTQYF
>TRBD1|TRBJ1-1|TRBV6-5
CASSYSRDRNTEAFF
>TRBD1|TRBJ2-3|TRBV6-5
CASSSTGTGRDTQYF
>-|TRBJ2-2|TRBV9
CASSVWGQGPNTGELFF
>-|TRBJ2-2|TRBV7-2
CASSPQRPNTGELFF
>-|TRBJ2-3|TRBV5-1
CASSFGGFPDTQYF
>-|TRBJ1-4|TRBV18
CASSAQGLEKLFF
>TRBD1|TRBJ2-1|TRBV7-2
CASSLEGTGAYNEQFF
>-|TRBJ2-7|TRBV11-2
CASSLDLAGEQYF
>-|TRBJ1-1|TRBV2
CASSDRHPSLAAEAFF
>TRBD1|TRBJ1-6|TRBV6-1
CASSDPDRVGSSPLHF
>-|TRBJ2-7|TRBV7-6
CASSPAYEQYF
>-|TRBJ1-1|TRBV11-2
CASSPRQFGFAFF
>-|TRBJ2-3|TRBV4-2
CASSHRAEDTQYF
>TRBD1|TRBJ1-4|TRBV27
CASSRGPFEKLFF
>-|TRBJ1-1|TRBV18
CASSPRHRDTEAFF
>-|TRBJ2-7|TRBV29-1
CSVRAGTHEQYF
>-|TRBJ2-5|TRBV27
CASSFPGKTQYF
>-|TRBJ2-5|TRBV10-3
CAISGLIQETQYF
>-|TRBJ2-1|TRBV27
CASSPIPNPYNEQFF
>-|TRBJ1-6|TRBV6-1
CASTPPRPLHF
>-|TRBJ2-2|TRBV7-6
CASTERAAGELFF
>TRBD1|TRBJ1-3|TRBV5-1
CASSSGQDSGNTIYF
>TRBD1|TRBJ1-6|TRBV18
CASSPGTGRNSPLHF
>-|TRBJ2-5|TRBV5-1
CASSWAREETQYF
>-|TRBJ2-6|TRBV25-1
CASSRAGANVLTF
>-|TRBJ1-2|TRBV5-1
CASSFWQSYGYTF
>-|TRBJ1-1|TRBV19
CASSLRDTYTEAFF
>TRBD1|TRBJ2-4|TRBV10-3
CAISDFFRQGAPKNIQYF
>-|TRBJ1-2|TRBV15
CATSVETGFYGYTF
>-|TRBJ2-5|TRBV6-6
CASKSGVETQYF
>-|TRBJ1-5|TRBV2
CASRPNTGSNQPQHF
>TRBD1|TRBJ2-7|TRBV4-2
CASSDPGQGASEQYF
>-|TRBJ2-5|TRBV29-1
CSGRALGETQYF
>-|TRBJ1-2|TRBV7-3
CASSRYGGGADYGYTF
>TRBD1|TRBJ1-2|TRBV4-2
CASSPTTGEDYGYTF
>-|TRBJ2-5|TRBV4-1
CASSQPWGAGAQETQYF
>TRBD2|TRBJ2-3|TRBV5-4
CASSRTSGGTDTQYF
>TRBD1|TRBJ2-7|TRBV6-5
CASGQGIYEQYF
>-|TRBJ2-1|TRBV14
CASSQVFPGMYNEQFF
>TRBD1|TRBJ1-2|TRBV28
CASATGGADYGYTF
>TRBD1|TRBJ1-1|TRBV2
CASRQQGLGTEAFF
>-|TRBJ1-4|TRBV2
CAISRGGNEKLFF
>-|TRBJ2-7|TRBV5-1
CASSLVPGGKYEQYF
>-|TRBJ2-4|TRBV6-6
CASSYRGEGAKNIQYF